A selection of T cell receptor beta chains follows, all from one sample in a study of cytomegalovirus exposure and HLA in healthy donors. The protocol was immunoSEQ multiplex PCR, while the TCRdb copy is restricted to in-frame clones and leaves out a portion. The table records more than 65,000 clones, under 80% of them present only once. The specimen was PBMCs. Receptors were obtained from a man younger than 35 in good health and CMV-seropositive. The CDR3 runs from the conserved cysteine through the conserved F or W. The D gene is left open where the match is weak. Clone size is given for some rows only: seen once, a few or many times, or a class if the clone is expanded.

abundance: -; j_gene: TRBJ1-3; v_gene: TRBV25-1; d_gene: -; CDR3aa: CASMHGTPGNTIYF; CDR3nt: TGTGCCAGCATGCACGGGACTCCTGGAAACACCATATATTTT
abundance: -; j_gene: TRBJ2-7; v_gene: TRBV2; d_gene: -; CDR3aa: CASRGPGYEQYF; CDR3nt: TGTGCCAGCAGGGGGCCTGGGTACGAGCAGTACTTC
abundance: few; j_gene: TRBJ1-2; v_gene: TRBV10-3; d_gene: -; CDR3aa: CAISAYSYGYTF; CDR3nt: TGTGCCATCAGTGCCTACAGTTATGGCTACACCTTC
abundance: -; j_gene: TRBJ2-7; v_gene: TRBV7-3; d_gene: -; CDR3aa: CASSLTATSYEQYF; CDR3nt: TGTGCCAGCAGCTTAACGGCCACCTCCTACGAGCAGTACTTC
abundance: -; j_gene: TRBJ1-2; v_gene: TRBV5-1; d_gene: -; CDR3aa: CASSLDTGDVGYTF; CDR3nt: TGCGCCAGCAGCTTGGACACGGGGGACGTGGGCTACACCTTC
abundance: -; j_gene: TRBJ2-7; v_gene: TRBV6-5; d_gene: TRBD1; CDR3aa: CASSYSRTGNEQYF; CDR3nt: TGTGCCAGCAGTTACTCTCGGACAGGTAACGAGCAGTACTTC
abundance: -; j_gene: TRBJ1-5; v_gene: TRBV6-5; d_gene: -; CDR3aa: CASSRGPGSNQPQHF; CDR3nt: TGTGCCAGCAGTAGGGGTCCAGGTAGCAATCAGCCCCAGCATTTT
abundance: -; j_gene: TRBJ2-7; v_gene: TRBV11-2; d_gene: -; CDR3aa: CASSSMAQRPYEQYF; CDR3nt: TGTGCCAGCAGCTCCATGGCGCAGCGGCCCTACGAGCAGTACTTC
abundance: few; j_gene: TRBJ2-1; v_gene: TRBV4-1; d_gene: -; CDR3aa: CASSQVEGEMRNEQFF; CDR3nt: TGCGCCAGCAGCCAAGTCGAGGGTGAGATGAGGAATGAGCAGTTCTTC
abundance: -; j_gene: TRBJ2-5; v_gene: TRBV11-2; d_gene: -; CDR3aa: CASSLDPGRETQYF; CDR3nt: TGTGCCAGCAGCTTGGATCCGGGGAGGGAGACCCAGTACTTC
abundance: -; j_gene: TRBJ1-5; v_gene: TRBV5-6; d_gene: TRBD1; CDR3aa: CASSDTTGGPNQPQHF; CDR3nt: TGTGCCAGCAGCGATACGACAGGGGGCCCAAATCAGCCCCAGCATTTT
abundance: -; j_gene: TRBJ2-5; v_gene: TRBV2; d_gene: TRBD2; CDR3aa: CASRRLAGGGETQYF; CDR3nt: TGTGCCAGCAGGCGACTAGCGGGAGGGGGGGAGACCCAGTACTTC
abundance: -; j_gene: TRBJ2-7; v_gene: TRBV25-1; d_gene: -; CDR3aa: CASSPADRPYEQYF; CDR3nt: TGTGCCAGCAGCCCCGCGGACAGACCCTACGAGCAGTACTTC
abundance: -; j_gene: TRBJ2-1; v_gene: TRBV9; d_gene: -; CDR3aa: CASSWGGGSGNEQFF; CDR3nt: TGTGCCAGCAGCTGGGGGGGCGGGAGTGGCAATGAGCAGTTCTTC
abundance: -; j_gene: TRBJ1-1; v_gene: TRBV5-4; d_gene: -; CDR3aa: CASNDQGNTEAFF; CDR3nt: TGTGCCAGCAATGATCAGGGGAACACTGAAGCTTTCTTT
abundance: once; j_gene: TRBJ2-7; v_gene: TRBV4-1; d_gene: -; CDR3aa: CASSQDLTGGGHEQYF; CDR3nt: TGCGCCAGCAGCCAAGATCTAACGGGAGGGGGCCACGAGCAGTACTTC
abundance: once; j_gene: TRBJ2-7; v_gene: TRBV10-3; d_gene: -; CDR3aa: CAISESERADEQYF; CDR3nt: TGTGCCATCAGTGAGTCTGAGCGAGCGGACGAGCAGTACTTC
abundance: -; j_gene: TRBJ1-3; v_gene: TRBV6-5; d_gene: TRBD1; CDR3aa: CASRNQGGSGTIYF; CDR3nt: TGTGCCAGCAGGAACCAGGGGGGCTCGGGCACCATATATTTT
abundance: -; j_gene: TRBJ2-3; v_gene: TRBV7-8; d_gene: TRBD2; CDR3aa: CASRITSGTTDTQYF; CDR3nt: TGTGCCAGCAGGATAACTAGCGGGACCACAGATACGCAGTATTTT
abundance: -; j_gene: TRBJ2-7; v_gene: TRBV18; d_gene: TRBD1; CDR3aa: CASSQTTGVSYEQYF; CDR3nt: TGTGCCAGCTCACAAACGACAGGGGTTTCCTACGAGCAGTACTTC
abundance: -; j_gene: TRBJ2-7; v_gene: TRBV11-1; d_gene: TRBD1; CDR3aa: CASSRTGGGLGVVYEQYF; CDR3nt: TGTGCCAGCAGCCGGACAGGGGGCGGCCTTGGGGTTGTCTACGAGCAGTACTTC
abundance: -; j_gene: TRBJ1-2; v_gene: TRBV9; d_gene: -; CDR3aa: CASSPAGGTHYGYTF; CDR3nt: TGTGCCAGCAGCCCGGCGGGGGGAACCCACTATGGCTACACCTTC
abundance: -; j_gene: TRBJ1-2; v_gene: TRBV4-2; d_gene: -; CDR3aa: CASSQGAGVDYGYTF; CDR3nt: TGTGCCAGCAGCCAAGGGGCAGGGGTAGACTATGGCTACACCTTC
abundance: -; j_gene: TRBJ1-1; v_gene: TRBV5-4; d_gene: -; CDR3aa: CASRLTGNTEAFF; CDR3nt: TGTGCCAGCAGGCTTACGGGGAACACTGAAGCTTTCTTT
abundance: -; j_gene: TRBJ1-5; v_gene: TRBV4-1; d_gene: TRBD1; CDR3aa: CASSPTLTDRGTYQPQHF; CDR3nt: TGCGCCAGCAGCCCCACACTAACCGACAGGGGCACATATCAGCCCCAGCATTTT
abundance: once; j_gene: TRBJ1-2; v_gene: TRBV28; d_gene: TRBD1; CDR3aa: CASSSGTGRGYTF; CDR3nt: TGTGCCAGCAGTTCAGGGACAGGGAGGGGCTACACCTTC
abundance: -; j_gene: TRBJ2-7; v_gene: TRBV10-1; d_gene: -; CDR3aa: CASSESRIPRGQYF; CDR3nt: TGCGCCAGCAGTGAGTCGAGGATTCCGCGGGGGCAGTACTTC
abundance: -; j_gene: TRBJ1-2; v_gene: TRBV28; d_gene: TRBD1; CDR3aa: CASSSHGQGGGYTF; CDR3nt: TGTGCCAGCAGTTCTCACGGACAGGGAGGTGGCTACACCTTC
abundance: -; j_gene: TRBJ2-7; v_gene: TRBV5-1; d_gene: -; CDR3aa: CASSFRTGDPYEQYF; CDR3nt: TGCGCCAGCAGCTTCCGAACGGGAGACCCCTACGAGCAGTACTTC
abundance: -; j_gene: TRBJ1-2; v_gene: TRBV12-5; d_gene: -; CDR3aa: CASGLAGKARGYTF; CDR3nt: TGTGCTAGTGGTTTGGCCGGGAAAGCGCGTGGCTACACCTTC
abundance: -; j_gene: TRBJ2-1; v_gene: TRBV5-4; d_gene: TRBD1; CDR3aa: CASRSGTGNHNEQFF; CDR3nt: TGTGCCAGCAGGTCCGGGACAGGGAACCACAATGAGCAGTTCTTC
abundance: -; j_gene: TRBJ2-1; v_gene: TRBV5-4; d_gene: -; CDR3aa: CASSLGIAELGREQFF; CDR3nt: TGTGCCAGCAGCTTGGGCATAGCGGAACTTGGTCGTGAGCAGTTCTTC
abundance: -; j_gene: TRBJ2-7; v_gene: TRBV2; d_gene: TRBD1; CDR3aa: CASLTGGGRRETLYEQYF; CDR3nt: TGTGCCAGTTTAACAGGGGGCGGAAGGCGGGAGACGCTCTACGAGCAGTACTTC
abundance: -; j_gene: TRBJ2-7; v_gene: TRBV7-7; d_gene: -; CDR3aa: CASSSGGWVSYEQYF; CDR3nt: TGTGCTAGCAGCTCTGGGGGGTGGGTGTCCTACGAGCAGTACTTC
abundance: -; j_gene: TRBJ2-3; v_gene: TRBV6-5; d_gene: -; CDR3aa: CASSYFSGSTDTQYF; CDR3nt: TGTGCCAGCAGTTACTTCAGCGGGAGCACAGATACGCAGTATTTT
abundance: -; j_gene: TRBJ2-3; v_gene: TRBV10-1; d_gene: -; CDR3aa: CASSPRSADTQYF; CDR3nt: TGCGCCAGCAGTCCGAGAAGCGCAGATACGCAGTATTTT
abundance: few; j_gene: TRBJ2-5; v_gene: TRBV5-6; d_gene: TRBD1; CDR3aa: CASSTGQVREAQYF; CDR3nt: TGTGCCAGCAGCACAGGACAGGTCCGGGAAGCCCAGTACTTC
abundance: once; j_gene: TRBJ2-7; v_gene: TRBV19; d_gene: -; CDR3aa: CASSSRDTSSYEQYF; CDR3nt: TGTGCCAGTAGTTCAAGGGACACGAGCTCCTACGAGCAGTACTTC
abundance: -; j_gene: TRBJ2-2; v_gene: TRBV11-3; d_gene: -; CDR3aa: CASSPDLSNTGELFF; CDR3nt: TGTGCCAGCAGCCCCGATCTATCGAACACCGGGGAGCTGTTTTTT
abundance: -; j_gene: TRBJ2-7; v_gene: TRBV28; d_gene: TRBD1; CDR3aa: CASSFLPGQGAIYEQYF; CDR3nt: TGTGCCAGCAGTTTCCTACCGGGACAGGGGGCAATATACGAGCAGTACTTC
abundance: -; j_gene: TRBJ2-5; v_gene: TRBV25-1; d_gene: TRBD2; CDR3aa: CASSSAGRAETQYF; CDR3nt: TGTGCCAGCAGCTCAGCGGGAAGGGCGGAGACCCAGTACTTC
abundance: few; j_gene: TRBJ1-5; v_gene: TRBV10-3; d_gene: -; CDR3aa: CAISESQGDQPQHF; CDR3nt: TGTGCCATCAGTGAGTCCCAGGGCGATCAGCCCCAGCATTTT
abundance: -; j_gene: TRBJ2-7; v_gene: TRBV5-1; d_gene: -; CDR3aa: CASSSRVSSYEQYF; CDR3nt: TGCGCCAGCAGCTCCAGGGTTAGCTCCTACGAGCAGTACTTC
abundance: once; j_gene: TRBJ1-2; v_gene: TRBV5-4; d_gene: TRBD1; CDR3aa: CASSGGQPNYGYTF; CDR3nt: TGTGCCAGCAGCGGGGGACAGCCTAACTATGGCTACACCTTC
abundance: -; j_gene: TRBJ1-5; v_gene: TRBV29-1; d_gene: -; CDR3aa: CSVQGAKDRPEYQPQHF; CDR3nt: TGCAGCGTTCAAGGGGCTAAGGACAGACCGGAGTATCAGCCCCAGCATTTT
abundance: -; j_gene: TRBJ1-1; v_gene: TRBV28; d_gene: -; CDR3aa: CASSFSMNTEAFF; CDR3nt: TGTGCCAGCAGTTTTTCCATGAACACTGAAGCTTTCTTT
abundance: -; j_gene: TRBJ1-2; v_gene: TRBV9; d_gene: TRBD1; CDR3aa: CASSIGTANYGYTF; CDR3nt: TGTGCCAGCAGTATTGGGACAGCTAACTATGGCTACACCTTC
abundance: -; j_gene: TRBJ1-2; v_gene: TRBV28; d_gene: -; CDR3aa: CASSFGGGYTF; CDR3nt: TGTGCCAGCAGTTTTGGAGGAGGCTACACCTTC
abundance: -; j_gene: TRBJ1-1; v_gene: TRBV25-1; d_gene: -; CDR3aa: CASSEASRNTEAFF; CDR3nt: TGTGCCAGCAGTGAGGCCAGTCGGAACACTGAAGCTTTCTTT
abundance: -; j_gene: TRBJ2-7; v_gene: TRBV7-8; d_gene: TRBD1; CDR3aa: CASSKTRDRGSYEQYF; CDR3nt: TGTGCCAGCAGCAAGACCCGGGACAGGGGTTCCTACGAGCAGTACTTC
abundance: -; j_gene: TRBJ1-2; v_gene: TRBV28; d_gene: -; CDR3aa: CASITGTHGYTF; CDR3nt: TGTGCCAGCATCACAGGGACCCATGGCTACACCTTC
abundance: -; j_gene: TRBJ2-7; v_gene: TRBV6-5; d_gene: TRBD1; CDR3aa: CASRKEGTGLYEQYF; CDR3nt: TGTGCCAGCCGAAAAGAGGGGACAGGCCTCTACGAGCAGTACTTC
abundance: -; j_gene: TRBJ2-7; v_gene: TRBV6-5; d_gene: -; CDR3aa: CASRFHREGEQYF; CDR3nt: TGTGCCAGCAGGTTTCACCGGGAAGGCGAGCAGTACTTC